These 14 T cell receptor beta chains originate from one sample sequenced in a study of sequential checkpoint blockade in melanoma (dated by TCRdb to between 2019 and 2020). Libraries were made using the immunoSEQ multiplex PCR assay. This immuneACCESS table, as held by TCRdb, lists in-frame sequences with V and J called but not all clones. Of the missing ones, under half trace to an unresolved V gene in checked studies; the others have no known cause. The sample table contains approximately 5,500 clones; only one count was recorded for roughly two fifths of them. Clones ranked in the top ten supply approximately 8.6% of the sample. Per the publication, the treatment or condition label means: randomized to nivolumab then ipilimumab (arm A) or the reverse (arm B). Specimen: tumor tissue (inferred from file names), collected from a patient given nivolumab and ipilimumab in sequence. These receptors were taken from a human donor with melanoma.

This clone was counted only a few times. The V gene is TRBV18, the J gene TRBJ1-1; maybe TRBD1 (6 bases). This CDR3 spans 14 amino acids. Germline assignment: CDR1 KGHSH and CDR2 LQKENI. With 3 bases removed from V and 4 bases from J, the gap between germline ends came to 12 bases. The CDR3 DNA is TGTGCCAGCTCACCTGAGCTCAGGGGCACTGAAGCTTTCTTT. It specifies CASSPELRGTEAFF. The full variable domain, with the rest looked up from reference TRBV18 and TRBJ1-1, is NAGVMQNPRHLVRRRGQEARLRCSPMKGHSHVYWYRQLPEEGLKFMVYLQKENIIDESGMPKERFSAEFPKEGPSILRIQQVVRGDSAAYFCASSPELRGTEAFFGQGTRLTVV.

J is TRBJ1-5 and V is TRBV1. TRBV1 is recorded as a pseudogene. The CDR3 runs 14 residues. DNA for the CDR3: TGCGCCAGCAGCCAAGGGTATGCCAATCAGCCCCAGCATTTT. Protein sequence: CASSQGYANQPQHF.

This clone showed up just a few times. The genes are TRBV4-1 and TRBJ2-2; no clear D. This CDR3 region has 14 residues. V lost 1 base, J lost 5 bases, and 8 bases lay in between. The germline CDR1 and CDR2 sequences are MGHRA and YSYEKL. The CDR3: CASSQVSVTGELFF. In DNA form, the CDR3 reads TGCGCCAGCAGCCAAGTATCTGTGACCGGGGAGCTGTTTTTT.

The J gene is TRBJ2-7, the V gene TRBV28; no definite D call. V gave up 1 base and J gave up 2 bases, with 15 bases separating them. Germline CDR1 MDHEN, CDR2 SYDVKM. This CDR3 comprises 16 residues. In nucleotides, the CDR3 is TGTGCCAGCAGTTTATTGAGGAGAGCTGGGACCTACGAGCAGTACTTC. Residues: CASSLLRRAGTYEQYF.

DNA of the CDR3: TGCAGCGCTCCGACTGAAAACACAGATACGCAGTATTTT. Amino acids: CSAPTENTDTQYF. The V call is TRBV29-1, the J call TRBJ2-3, with D unclear. Germline CDR1 is SQVTM and CDR2 is ANQGSEA. CDR3 length equals 13 residues. The V and J ends lost 7 bases and 2 bases respectively, with 13 bases between them.

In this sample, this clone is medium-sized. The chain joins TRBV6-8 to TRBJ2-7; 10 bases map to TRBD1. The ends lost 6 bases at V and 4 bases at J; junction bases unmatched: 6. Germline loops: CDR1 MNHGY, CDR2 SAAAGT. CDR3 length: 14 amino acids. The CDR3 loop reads CASSDRGLLYEQYF. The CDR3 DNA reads TGTGCCAGCAGCGACAGGGGGCTATTGTACGAGCAGTACTTC.

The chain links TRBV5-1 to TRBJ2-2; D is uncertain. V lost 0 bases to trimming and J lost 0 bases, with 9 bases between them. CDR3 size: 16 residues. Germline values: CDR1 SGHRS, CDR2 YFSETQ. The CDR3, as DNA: TGCGCCAGCAGCTTGGGGGGTCTTTCGAACACCGGGGAGCTGTTTTTT. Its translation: CASSLGGLSNTGELFF.

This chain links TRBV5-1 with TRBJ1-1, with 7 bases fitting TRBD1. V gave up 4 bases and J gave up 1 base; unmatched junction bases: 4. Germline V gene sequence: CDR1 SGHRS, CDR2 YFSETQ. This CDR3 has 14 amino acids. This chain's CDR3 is CASSPGTANTEAFF. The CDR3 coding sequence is TGCGCCAGCAGCCCCGGGACAGCGAACACTGAAGCTTTCTTT.

The CDR3 sequence: CASSLGLTSNEQYF. The CDR3 nucleotides are TGCGCCAGCAGCTTGGGCCTCACCTCAAACGAGCAGTACTTC. V gene TRBV5-1 combines with J gene TRBJ2-7, with D unclear. The V end lost 0 bases, the J end lost 5 bases, and 12 bases lay between the germline ends. The CDR3 consists of 14 residues. CDR1 and CDR2 (germline): SGHRS, YFSETQ.

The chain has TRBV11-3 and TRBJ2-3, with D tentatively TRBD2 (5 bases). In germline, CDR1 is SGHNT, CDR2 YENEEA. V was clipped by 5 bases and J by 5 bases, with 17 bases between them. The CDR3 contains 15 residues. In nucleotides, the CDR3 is TGTGCCAGCAGCACCCCTCGTGGGAGAAGAGATACGCAGTATTTT. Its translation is CASSTPRGRRDTQYF. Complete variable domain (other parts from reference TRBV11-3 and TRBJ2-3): EAGVVQSPRYKIIEKKQPVAFWCNPISGHNTLYWYLQNLGQGPELLIRYENEEAVDDSQLPKDRFSAERLKGVDSTLKIQPAELGDSAVYLCASSTPRGRRDTQYFGPGTRLTVL.

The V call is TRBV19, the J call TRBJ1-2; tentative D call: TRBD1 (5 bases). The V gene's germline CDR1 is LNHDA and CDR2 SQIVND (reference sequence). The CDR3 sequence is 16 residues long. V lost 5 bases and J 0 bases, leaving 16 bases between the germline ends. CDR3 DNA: TGTGCCAGTAGTGGGGCCGTCGGACTGTCTAACTATGGCTACACCTTC. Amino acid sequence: CASSGAVGLSNYGYTF.

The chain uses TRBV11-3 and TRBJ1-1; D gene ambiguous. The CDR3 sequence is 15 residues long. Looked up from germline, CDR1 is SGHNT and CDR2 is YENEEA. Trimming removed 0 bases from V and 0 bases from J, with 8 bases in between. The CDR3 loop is CASSLEARVNTEAFF. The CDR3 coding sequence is TGTGCCAGCAGCTTAGAGGCCAGAGTGAACACTGAAGCTTTCTTT.

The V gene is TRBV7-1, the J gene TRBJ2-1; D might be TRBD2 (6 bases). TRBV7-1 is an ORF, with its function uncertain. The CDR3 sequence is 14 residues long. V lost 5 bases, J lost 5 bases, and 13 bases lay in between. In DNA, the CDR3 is TGTGCCAGCAGCCGGGCAGCGGGTAACAATGAGCAGTTCTTC. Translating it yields CASSRAAGNNEQFF.

CDR3 loop: CASSFADGITDTQYF. In DNA, the CDR3 is TGTGCCAGTAGTTTTGCGGACGGAATCACAGATACGCAGTATTTT. This sequence joins TRBV19 and TRBJ2-3; D is undetermined. The CDR3 is 15 amino acids. Trimming stripped 5 bases from V and 2 bases from J, with 14 bases between. The V gene's germline CDR1 is LNHDA and CDR2 SQIVND (reference sequence).